Listed below are T cell receptor beta chains from one sample, sequenced in a study of T cell responses to AZD1222 COVID-19 vaccine. TCRdb's table, derived via immunoSEQ multiplex PCR, lists solely in-frame clones and lacks some. The sample shows under 100,000 clones, about 90% of them seen only once. Sequenced here: peripheral blood, sampled on day 0 of MenACWY control vaccination. These receptors originate from an adult in good health. Both conserved end residues are part of each CDR3. D genes are given only for firm matches. Some rows have no size entry. The others give once, few or many, or a class for an expanded clone.

D gene: NA
J gene: TRBJ1-5
clone size: NA
V gene: TRBV24-1
CDR3 DNA: TGTGCCACCTGGAGCGGGGCTTACAATCAGCCCCAGCATTTT
CDR3 protein: CATWSGAYNQPQHF

D gene: NA
J gene: TRBJ2-3
clone size: NA
V gene: TRBV24-1
CDR3 DNA: TGTGCCACCAGTGATATTAGTACGCAGTATTTT
CDR3 protein: CATSDISTQYF

D gene: NA
J gene: TRBJ2-2
clone size: NA
V gene: TRBV10-3
CDR3 DNA: TGTGCCATCAGCGCCTTGGGGGGATCGAACACCGGGGAGCTGTTTTTT
CDR3 protein: CAISALGGSNTGELFF

D gene: NA
J gene: TRBJ1-2
clone size: NA
V gene: TRBV5-1
CDR3 DNA: TGCGCCAGCAGCTTGGATCCAGGGGACTATGGCTACACCTTC
CDR3 protein: CASSLDPGDYGYTF

D gene: TRBD1
J gene: TRBJ1-4
clone size: NA
V gene: TRBV6-1
CDR3 DNA: TGTGCCAGCAGTGACGGACCTACAGGGGGCGGTAATGAAAAACTGTTTTTT
CDR3 protein: CASSDGPTGGGNEKLFF

D gene: NA
J gene: TRBJ2-7
clone size: once
V gene: TRBV9
CDR3 DNA: TGTGCCAGCAGCGTAGTACAGGCGGGCGAGCAGTACTTC
CDR3 protein: CASSVVQAGEQYF

D gene: NA
J gene: TRBJ1-5
clone size: NA
V gene: TRBV19
CDR3 DNA: TGTGCCAGTAGTGGGGGTGGTCAGCCCCAGCATTTT
CDR3 protein: CASSGGGQPQHF

D gene: NA
J gene: TRBJ1-5
clone size: NA
V gene: TRBV28
CDR3 DNA: TGTGCCAGCAGTCGGACACGGAGGTTTGATCAGCCCCAGCATTTT
CDR3 protein: CASSRTRRFDQPQHF

D gene: NA
J gene: TRBJ1-5
clone size: NA
V gene: TRBV5-6
CDR3 DNA: TGTGCCAGCAGCTTGTTCGGGAGTAGCAATCAGCCCCAGCATTTT
CDR3 protein: CASSLFGSSNQPQHF

D gene: NA
J gene: TRBJ1-5
clone size: NA
V gene: TRBV4-3
CDR3 DNA: TGCGCCAGCAGCCACAAACCCCGGGTCCTAAGGAATCAGCCCCAGCATTTT
CDR3 protein: CASSHKPRVLRNQPQHF

D gene: TRBD2
J gene: TRBJ2-3
clone size: NA
V gene: TRBV9
CDR3 DNA: TGTGCCAGCAGCGTAGATCCGGGGGGAGGCACAGATACGCAGTATTTT
CDR3 protein: CASSVDPGGGTDTQYF

D gene: TRBD1
J gene: TRBJ2-2
clone size: NA
V gene: TRBV18
CDR3 DNA: TGTGCCAGCTCATCTCAGGCCTTGCAGGGGGCGAACACCGGGGAGCTGTTTTTT
CDR3 protein: CASSSQALQGANTGELFF

D gene: NA
J gene: TRBJ2-2
clone size: NA
V gene: TRBV3-1/TRBV3-2
CDR3 DNA: TGTGCCAGCAGCCAAGAATCGTTAAAGGGGGGAACCGGGGAGCTGTTTTTT
CDR3 protein: CASSQESLKGGTGELFF

D gene: NA
J gene: TRBJ1-1
clone size: NA
V gene: TRBV5-1
CDR3 DNA: TGCGCCAGCAGTCGGGGGGAAGGATCTGAAGCTTTCTTT
CDR3 protein: CASSRGEGSEAFF

D gene: NA
J gene: TRBJ2-5
clone size: NA
V gene: TRBV28
CDR3 DNA: TGTGCCAGCAGTACAGAGACCCAGTACTTC
CDR3 protein: CASSTETQYF

D gene: TRBD2
J gene: TRBJ2-2
clone size: NA
V gene: TRBV19
CDR3 DNA: TGTGCCAGTACCACCACCCCGGGAGGCTCGGGGGAGCTGTTTTTT
CDR3 protein: CASTTTPGGSGELFF

D gene: TRBD1
J gene: TRBJ1-5
clone size: NA
V gene: TRBV6-5
CDR3 DNA: TGTGCCAGCAGTTCCTTGGACAGGGTTAATCAGCCCCAGCATTTT
CDR3 protein: CASSSLDRVNQPQHF

D gene: TRBD2
J gene: TRBJ2-1
clone size: NA
V gene: TRBV4-3
CDR3 DNA: TGCGCCAGCAGCACCGGGACTAGCGGGAGTCATGAGCAGTTCTTC
CDR3 protein: CASSTGTSGSHEQFF

D gene: NA
J gene: TRBJ2-5
clone size: NA
V gene: TRBV7-8
CDR3 DNA: TGTGCCAGCAGCTCCGGGTGGACCCAGTACTTC
CDR3 protein: CASSSGWTQYF

D gene: TRBD1
J gene: TRBJ2-5
clone size: NA
V gene: TRBV28
CDR3 DNA: TGTGCCAGCAAGCAGGGACAGACCTTCCAAGAGACCCAGTACTTC
CDR3 protein: CASKQGQTFQETQYF

D gene: TRBD1
J gene: TRBJ1-5
clone size: few
V gene: TRBV5-1
CDR3 DNA: TGCGCCAGCAGGTTGGGGACAGGTCATCAGCCCCAGCATTTT
CDR3 protein: CASRLGTGHQPQHF

D gene: NA
J gene: TRBJ1-1
clone size: NA
V gene: TRBV11-2
CDR3 DNA: TGTGCCAGCAGCCGACAGGTAAACATGAACACTGAAGCTTTCTTT
CDR3 protein: CASSRQVNMNTEAFF

D gene: NA
J gene: TRBJ2-3
clone size: NA
V gene: TRBV27
CDR3 DNA: TGTGCCAGCAGTCCCGGGGGAGATACGCAGTATTTT
CDR3 protein: CASSPGGDTQYF

D gene: NA
J gene: TRBJ2-3
clone size: NA
V gene: TRBV7-2
CDR3 DNA: TGTGCCAGCAGCTTAGCAGGGTTGACAGATACGCAGTATTTT
CDR3 protein: CASSLAGLTDTQYF

D gene: NA
J gene: TRBJ2-2
clone size: once
V gene: TRBV6-2/TRBV6-3
CDR3 DNA: TGTGCCAGCAGCCGCGCGATATTGAACGGCGGGGAGCTGTTTTTT
CDR3 protein: CASSRAILNGGELFF

D gene: NA
J gene: TRBJ1-4
clone size: NA
V gene: TRBV6-2/TRBV6-3
CDR3 DNA: TGTGCCAGCAGTTACCGAGGACAGCCGGGGGAAAAACTGTTTTTT
CDR3 protein: CASSYRGQPGEKLFF

D gene: TRBD1
J gene: TRBJ1-6
clone size: NA
V gene: TRBV5-6
CDR3 DNA: TGTGCCAGCACCCCGTGGACAGGGGGTTGGAATTCACCCCTCCACTTT
CDR3 protein: CASTPWTGGWNSPLHF

D gene: NA
J gene: TRBJ1-1
clone size: few
V gene: TRBV19
CDR3 DNA: TGTGCCAGTAGTATTTTGACGTCCGGGACTGAAGCTTTCTTT
CDR3 protein: CASSILTSGTEAFF

D gene: NA
J gene: TRBJ1-4
clone size: NA
V gene: TRBV24-1
CDR3 DNA: TGTGCCACCAGTGAAGAAGGACCTAATGAAAAACTGTTTTTT
CDR3 protein: CATSEEGPNEKLFF

D gene: NA
J gene: TRBJ2-5
clone size: NA
V gene: TRBV5-1
CDR3 DNA: TGCGCCAGCAGCTTGGCCGCAGAGCCATGGGGGACCCAGTACTTC
CDR3 protein: CASSLAAEPWGTQYF

D gene: NA
J gene: TRBJ1-2
clone size: NA
V gene: TRBV10-2
CDR3 DNA: TGCGCCAGCAGTGAGAGGGGTATTCGCAACTATGGCTACACCTTC
CDR3 protein: CASSERGIRNYGYTF

D gene: NA
J gene: TRBJ1-5
clone size: NA
V gene: TRBV5-1
CDR3 DNA: TGCGCCAGCAGCTTGGCCAGTAATCAGCCCCAGCATTTT
CDR3 protein: CASSLASNQPQHF

D gene: NA
J gene: TRBJ1-4
clone size: NA
V gene: TRBV5-4
CDR3 DNA: TGTGCCAGCAGCTCTGGGGGGGTAACTAATGAAAAACTGTTTTTT
CDR3 protein: CASSSGGVTNEKLFF

D gene: TRBD1
J gene: TRBJ2-5
clone size: NA
V gene: TRBV19
CDR3 DNA: TGTGCCAGTAGTATAGGGACAGGGATTCAAGAGACCCAGTACTTC
CDR3 protein: CASSIGTGIQETQYF

D gene: TRBD2
J gene: TRBJ2-1
clone size: NA
V gene: TRBV24-1
CDR3 DNA: TGTGCCACCAGTGATCATAGCGGGAACTCCTACAATGAGCAGTTCTTC
CDR3 protein: CATSDHSGNSYNEQFF